A selection of T cell receptor beta chains follows, all from one sample in a study of glioma-infiltrating T cells after dendritic cell vaccination. Produced via immunoSEQ multiplex PCR; TCRdb's table is partial and in-frame only. The sample carries just under 60,000 clones, approximately 80% recorded once. Sample: blood, taken after dendritic cell vaccination. Receptors originate from a human donor with glioblastoma. Both conserved end residues are part of each CDR3. The order of the fields is J gene, D gene, V gene, clone size, CDR3 protein, CDR3 DNA. A D gene is named only where the DNA matches it firmly. Only part of the rows carry a size: once, few, many, or a class if the clone is expanded.

j_gene: TRBJ2-4
d_gene: NA
v_gene: TRBV4-1
abundance: NA
CDR3aa: CASSQERGKAVQYF
CDR3nt: TGCGCCAGCAGCCAAGAGCGGGGTAAGGCGGTTCAGTACTTC

j_gene: TRBJ2-7
d_gene: NA
v_gene: TRBV5-1
abundance: medium-sized
CDR3aa: CASSLSAYEQYF
CDR3nt: TGCGCCAGCAGCTTATCCGCCTACGAGCAGTACTTC

j_gene: TRBJ2-5
d_gene: TRBD2
v_gene: TRBV10-2
abundance: NA
CDR3aa: CASRDKRGGLETQYF
CDR3nt: TGCGCCAGCAGAGACAAGCGGGGGGGCCTAGAGACCCAGTACTTC

j_gene: TRBJ2-4
d_gene: TRBD1
v_gene: TRBV5-1
abundance: NA
CDR3aa: CASSLGQGEIAKNIQYF
CDR3nt: TGCGCCAGCAGCTTGGGACAGGGGGAAATAGCCAAAAACATTCAGTACTTC

j_gene: TRBJ1-2
d_gene: TRBD1
v_gene: TRBV7-2
abundance: NA
CDR3aa: CASSPGTDYGYTF
CDR3nt: TGTGCCAGCAGCCCCGGGACAGACTATGGCTACACCTTC

j_gene: TRBJ2-3
d_gene: TRBD2
v_gene: TRBV19
abundance: NA
CDR3aa: CASTAGGMDTQYF
CDR3nt: TGTGCCAGTACGGCGGGGGGGATGGATACGCAGTATTTT

j_gene: TRBJ1-2
d_gene: NA
v_gene: TRBV7-2
abundance: few
CDR3aa: CASSLSGSGGYTF
CDR3nt: TGTGCCAGCAGCTTATCAGGGTCCGGTGGCTACACCTTC

j_gene: TRBJ2-3
d_gene: NA
v_gene: TRBV5-4
abundance: NA
CDR3aa: CASSLDPPGGTDTQYF
CDR3nt: TGTGCCAGCAGCTTGGACCCCCCGGGGGGCACAGATACGCAGTATTTT

j_gene: TRBJ1-3
d_gene: TRBD1
v_gene: TRBV5-4
abundance: NA
CDR3aa: CASSLLGQGGGNTIYF
CDR3nt: TGTGCCAGCAGCTTGCTCGGACAGGGAGGTGGAAACACCATATATTTT

j_gene: TRBJ2-5
d_gene: TRBD2
v_gene: TRBV7-2
abundance: NA
CDR3aa: CASSLAVVAGGGETQYF
CDR3nt: TGTGCCAGCAGCTTAGCGGTGGTAGCGGGGGGGGGAGAGACCCAGTACTTC

j_gene: TRBJ2-7
d_gene: TRBD1
v_gene: TRBV19
abundance: NA
CDR3aa: CASSNPGQGYYEQYF
CDR3nt: TGTGCCAGTAGTAACCCGGGACAGGGATATTACGAGCAGTACTTC

j_gene: TRBJ2-7
d_gene: TRBD2
v_gene: TRBV5-1
abundance: NA
CDR3aa: CASREGLAQSYEQYF
CDR3nt: TGCGCCAGCAGAGAAGGACTAGCGCAATCCTACGAGCAGTACTTC

j_gene: TRBJ2-2
d_gene: TRBD2
v_gene: TRBV5-1
abundance: NA
CDR3aa: CASSEIPGLAATPGELFF
CDR3nt: TGCGCCAGCAGCGAAATACCGGGACTAGCGGCCACCCCCGGGGAGCTGTTTTTT

j_gene: TRBJ2-1
d_gene: TRBD2
v_gene: TRBV7-2
abundance: NA
CDR3aa: CASSTGLAGNNEQFF
CDR3nt: TGTGCCAGCAGCACGGGACTAGCGGGGAACAATGAGCAGTTCTTC

j_gene: TRBJ2-5
d_gene: TRBD2
v_gene: TRBV5-1
abundance: NA
CDR3aa: CASSLDPLAGGPEDQETQYF
CDR3nt: TGCGCCAGCAGCTTGGACCCTCTAGCGGGGGGGCCCGAAGACCAAGAGACCCAGTACTTC

j_gene: TRBJ1-5
d_gene: TRBD1
v_gene: TRBV27
abundance: medium-sized
CDR3aa: CASSGAGGLQPQHF
CDR3nt: TGTGCCAGCAGTGGGGCAGGGGGTTTGCAGCCCCAGCATTTT

j_gene: TRBJ1-1
d_gene: NA
v_gene: TRBV19
abundance: NA
CDR3aa: CASSIGTYTEAFF
CDR3nt: TGTGCCAGTAGTATAGGCACTTACACTGAAGCTTTCTTT

j_gene: TRBJ1-6
d_gene: NA
v_gene: TRBV9
abundance: NA
CDR3aa: CASSPSGTSSYNSPLHF
CDR3nt: TGTGCCAGCAGCCCCTCAGGGACAAGCTCCTATAATTCACCCCTCCACTTT

j_gene: TRBJ2-7
d_gene: NA
v_gene: TRBV7-8
abundance: NA
CDR3aa: CASSVLREQYF
CDR3nt: TGTGCCAGCAGCGTGCTTCGGGAGCAGTACTTC

j_gene: TRBJ2-2
d_gene: NA
v_gene: TRBV30
abundance: NA
CDR3aa: CAWSVRGEAGELFF
CDR3nt: TGTGCCTGGAGTGTAAGAGGTGAAGCCGGGGAGCTGTTTTTT

j_gene: TRBJ2-1
d_gene: TRBD2
v_gene: TRBV6-1
abundance: NA
CDR3aa: CASSEPGLEGVGQFF
CDR3nt: TGTGCCAGCAGTGAACCGGGACTAGAGGGGGTGGGGCAGTTCTTC

j_gene: TRBJ2-3
d_gene: NA
v_gene: TRBV14
abundance: NA
CDR3aa: CASSQDLADTQYF
CDR3nt: TGTGCCAGCAGCCAAGATCTCGCAGATACGCAGTATTTT

j_gene: TRBJ2-5
d_gene: TRBD1
v_gene: TRBV5-1
abundance: NA
CDR3aa: CASSPRTGRGETQYF
CDR3nt: TGCGCCAGCAGCCCACGGACAGGTCGTGGAGAGACCCAGTACTTC

j_gene: TRBJ2-7
d_gene: NA
v_gene: TRBV5-4
abundance: once
CDR3aa: CASSQDRSYEQYF
CDR3nt: TGTGCCAGCAGCCAGGACAGATCCTACGAGCAGTACTTC

j_gene: TRBJ2-7
d_gene: TRBD1
v_gene: TRBV5-5
abundance: NA
CDR3aa: CASSLWTGGIEQYF
CDR3nt: TGTGCCAGCAGCTTATGGACAGGGGGGATCGAGCAGTACTTC

j_gene: TRBJ1-1
d_gene: TRBD1
v_gene: TRBV11-2
abundance: NA
CDR3aa: CASGEADRGAEAFF
CDR3nt: TGTGCCAGCGGAGAAGCGGACAGGGGAGCTGAAGCTTTCTTT

j_gene: TRBJ1-1
d_gene: NA
v_gene: TRBV29-1
abundance: NA
CDR3aa: CSVEQMNTEAFF
CDR3nt: TGCAGCGTTGAACAGATGAACACTGAAGCTTTCTTT

j_gene: TRBJ1-1
d_gene: NA
v_gene: TRBV5-4
abundance: NA
CDR3aa: CASSLEMYGRLRTEAFF
CDR3nt: TGTGCCAGCAGCTTGGAAATGTATGGCAGGCTAAGGACTGAAGCTTTCTTT

j_gene: TRBJ2-2
d_gene: TRBD2
v_gene: TRBV4-1
abundance: NA
CDR3aa: CASSQQWGGGADTGELFF
CDR3nt: TGCGCCAGCAGCCAACAATGGGGCGGGGGGGCCGACACCGGGGAGCTGTTTTTT

j_gene: TRBJ2-7
d_gene: TRBD1
v_gene: TRBV4-2
abundance: NA
CDR3aa: CASSRMGTGNSYEQYF
CDR3nt: TGTGCCAGCAGCCGTATGGGGACAGGGAACTCCTACGAGCAGTACTTC

j_gene: TRBJ2-2
d_gene: NA
v_gene: TRBV30
abundance: NA
CDR3aa: CAWSVGPNTGELFF
CDR3nt: TGTGCCTGGAGTGTGGGCCCGAACACCGGGGAGCTGTTTTTT

j_gene: TRBJ1-1
d_gene: NA
v_gene: TRBV11-2
abundance: NA
CDR3aa: CASSWTVNTEAFF
CDR3nt: TGTGCCAGCAGCTGGACAGTGAACACTGAAGCTTTCTTT

j_gene: TRBJ1-1
d_gene: TRBD1
v_gene: TRBV19
abundance: NA
CDR3aa: CASKPTGGGTEAFF
CDR3nt: TGTGCCAGTAAGCCTACAGGGGGAGGAACTGAAGCTTTCTTT

j_gene: TRBJ1-4
d_gene: NA
v_gene: TRBV7-9
abundance: NA
CDR3aa: CASSPLKGGTEKLFF
CDR3nt: TGTGCCAGCAGCCCGCTTAAGGGAGGAACGGAGAAACTGTTTTTT

j_gene: TRBJ1-4
d_gene: TRBD1
v_gene: TRBV7-9
abundance: few
CDR3aa: CASSVGQFRGKLFF
CDR3nt: TGTGCCAGCAGCGTGGGACAGTTCAGAGGAAAACTGTTTTTT

j_gene: TRBJ2-5
d_gene: TRBD2
v_gene: TRBV6-1
abundance: NA
CDR3aa: CASSGLAGGQETQYF
CDR3nt: TGTGCCAGCAGTGGACTAGCGGGGGGGCAAGAGACCCAGTACTTC

j_gene: TRBJ2-5
d_gene: NA
v_gene: TRBV11-2
abundance: NA
CDR3aa: CASSPTSGETQYF
CDR3nt: TGTGCCAGCAGCCCCACCAGTGGCGAGACCCAGTACTTC

j_gene: TRBJ2-3
d_gene: NA
v_gene: TRBV5-1
abundance: NA
CDR3aa: CASSSGQFLDTQYF
CDR3nt: TGCGCCAGCAGCTCCGGACAGTTCCTGGATACGCAGTATTTT

j_gene: TRBJ1-2
d_gene: TRBD1
v_gene: TRBV29-1
abundance: NA
CDR3aa: CSASRDRGGYGYTF
CDR3nt: TGCAGCGCTAGCCGGGACAGGGGCGGCTATGGCTACACCTTC

j_gene: TRBJ1-1
d_gene: TRBD1
v_gene: TRBV4-1
abundance: NA
CDR3aa: CASSQEGGTESTEAFF
CDR3nt: TGCGCCAGCAGCCAAGAAGGAGGGACAGAATCGACTGAAGCTTTCTTT

j_gene: TRBJ2-1
d_gene: NA
v_gene: TRBV12-5
abundance: NA
CDR3aa: CASGLVRVFHEQFF
CDR3nt: TGTGCTAGTGGTTTGGTACGGGTATTTCATGAGCAGTTCTTC

j_gene: TRBJ1-5
d_gene: NA
v_gene: TRBV5-4
abundance: NA
CDR3aa: CAGKQGDQPQHF
CDR3nt: TGTGCCGGAAAACAGGGAGATCAGCCCCAGCATTTT

j_gene: TRBJ2-7
d_gene: TRBD1
v_gene: TRBV11-3
abundance: NA
CDR3aa: CASSFQGAVSYEQYF
CDR3nt: TGTGCCAGCAGCTTCCAGGGGGCCGTTTCCTACGAGCAGTACTTC

j_gene: TRBJ1-2
d_gene: NA
v_gene: TRBV5-6
abundance: NA
CDR3aa: CASSLEQASYTF
CDR3nt: TGTGCCAGCAGCTTGGAACAGGCTAGCTACACCTTC

j_gene: TRBJ2-3
d_gene: NA
v_gene: TRBV7-7
abundance: NA
CDR3aa: CASSPGVNTDTQYF
CDR3nt: TGTGCTAGCAGCCCAGGGGTAAACACAGATACGCAGTATTTT

j_gene: TRBJ2-7
d_gene: NA
v_gene: TRBV5-5
abundance: NA
CDR3aa: CASTPTGRGNYEQYF
CDR3nt: TGTGCCAGCACTCCTACAGGCCGAGGCAACTACGAGCAGTACTTC

j_gene: TRBJ2-2
d_gene: TRBD1
v_gene: TRBV5-5
abundance: NA
CDR3aa: CASRLGTGGVAGELFF
CDR3nt: TGTGCCAGCAGGTTGGGGACAGGGGGGGTAGCAGGAGAGCTGTTTTTT

j_gene: TRBJ2-1
d_gene: TRBD1
v_gene: TRBV19
abundance: NA
CDR3aa: CASSAGQGFGEQFF
CDR3nt: TGTGCCAGTAGTGCGGGACAGGGTTTCGGTGAGCAGTTCTTC